This section outlines one T cell receptor beta chain sequence together with its context. The data were obtained in a study of molecular identifiers for immune sequencing clone quantification. V gave up 1 base and J gave up 5 bases, with 15 bases separating them. This CDR3 region has 14 residues. The V gene's germline CDR1 is SQVTM and CDR2 ANQGSEA. TCRdb called the PCR reads again in MiXCR, with one record for every CDR3 protein. The table records hundreds of thousands of distinct CDR3 sequences, about 20% of them present only once. This TCR was sampled from a human donor in good health. Some libraries in this study had Jurkat cell RNA spiked in. Specimen: naive CD8+ T cells from blood, with Jurkat cell RNA spiked in. The subset here: FACS-sorted CD8+CD4-CCR7+CD45RA+ naive T cells. The V and J genes are TRBV29-1 and TRBJ2-7; TRBD2 is a possible D gene (6 bases). Here the CDR3 DNA reads TGCAGCGTTGAAGCAGGCGGGATCGGCCACGAGCAGTACTTC. This sequence encodes CSVEAGGIGHEQYF.